The sequence of this T cell receptor beta chain was determined in a study of T cells expressing NK-cell markers. Study-wide results and caveats: In about six donors, dominant CD3+CD56+NKG2C+ clonotypes ranked among the top 10 CD8+ clonotypes.

The CDR3 contains 15 residues. Germline V gives CDR1 SGHAT, CDR2 FQNNGV. About this clonotype itself: Its antigen is not known.

The cDNA for TCR beta came from 5'RACE template switching with UMIs. After re-calling the 5' RACE reads, TCRdb lists one entry per CDR3 protein, DNA absent. The table lists a few hundred thousand distinct CDR3 sequences. Specimen: blood T cells: a sorted CD56 or NKG2C T cell subset, CD4+ or CD8+ T cells, or bulk PBMC T cells (not recorded which). The receptor was derived from a woman aged 50 to 60 in good health. The gene calls are TRBV11-2 and TRBJ1-4; TCRdb indicates TRBD1, and absent DNA this call remains unverified. CDR3 sequence: CASSHPGQAMEKLFF.